Each of the 9 T cell receptor beta chains below was sequenced from the same sample in a study. One entry per CDR3 protein, called by TCRdb with MiXCR from the 5' RACE reads. The sample has tens of thousands of distinct CDR3 sequences; approximately 28% are singletons. The sequenced material came from tumor-infiltrating naive CD4+ T cells sorted from the breast tumor. Subset here: naive CD4+ T cells, CD4+CD45RA+CD25-. The receptors originated from a female donor with breast cancer.

The V gene is TRBV20-1, the J gene TRBJ1-1, with D possibly TRBD1 on 5 matching bases. CDR1 is DFQATT, CDR2 SNEGSKA, per germline (reference sequence). V lost 5 bases and J 1 base, leaving 17 bases between the germline ends. This CDR3 is 15 amino acids long. CDR3 sequence reads: CSAALGVRGNTEAFF. The CDR3 nucleotides read TGCAGTGCTGCGCTGGGGGTTAGGGGGAACACTGAAGCTTTCTTT.

Sample share makes this clonotype medium-sized (0.01 to 0.1%). The chain carries TRBV7-9 and TRBJ2-7; no clear D gene. V was shortened by 1 base and J by 4 bases, with 8 bases between the two germline ends. Germline V lookup: CDR1 SEHNR, CDR2 FQNEAQ (reference sequence). The CDR3 sequence is 13 residues long. CDR3 in DNA: TGTGCCAGCAGCTTAGATGCCACATACGAGCAGTACTTC. It specifies CASSLDATYEQYF. Supplemented by reference TRBV7-9 and TRBJ2-7, the full variable domain reads DTGVSQNPRHKITKRGQNVTFRCDPISEHNRLYWYRQTLGQGPEFLTYFQNEAQLEKSRLLSDRFSAERPKGSFSTLEIQRTEQGDSAMYLCASSLDATYEQYFGPGTRLTVT.

This clonotype was observed a handful of times. This rearrangement joins TRBV4-1 to TRBJ1-4; D is unresolved. Trimming took 4 bases from V and 4 from J, leaving 16 bases between them. Germline CDR1 MGHRA, CDR2 YSYEKL. The CDR3 consists of 16 residues. The CDR3 DNA sequence: TGCGCCAGCAGCCGCCGCGTGGATGCAATTAATGAAAAACTGTTTTTT. Translation gives CASSRRVDAINEKLFF.

In its sample, this clonotype was seen a few times. The J gene is TRBJ2-5, the V gene TRBV6-6; maybe TRBD2 (6 bases). V gave up 6 bases and J gave up 2 bases, with 16 bases separating them. The CDR3 length is 15 residues. CDR1 and CDR2 (germline): MNHNY, SVGAGI (reference sequence). This chain's CDR3 is CASSPLRESQETQYF. The CDR3 DNA is TGTGCCAGCAGCCCGCTCCGGGAGTCACAAGAGACCCAGTACTTC.

Details on this clonotype: The junction differs from germline at one of its ends, possibly a read error. The V call is TRBV28, the J call TRBJ2-1; 7 bases line up with TRBD2. This CDR3 is 13 amino acids long. From germline, CDR1 is MDHEN and CDR2 SYDVKM. This CDR3 is CATSGGSWNEQFF. As DNA, the CDR3 is TGTGCCACCAGTGGCGGGAGCTGGAATGAGCAGTTCTTC.

This clonotype was detected only once. The chain carries TRBV20-1 and TRBJ2-7; TRBD2 matches at 10 bases. This CDR3 spans 14 amino acids. V dropped 5 bases and J dropped 2; count of bases not matched to a gene: 6. Germline CDR1 reads DFQATT; CDR2 reads SNEGSKA (reference sequence). The CDR3 sequence is CSALSGREPYEQYF. The CDR3 DNA sequence: TGCAGTGCTTTGAGCGGGAGGGAGCCCTACGAGCAGTACTTC.

This clonotype was detected ten times or more. In DNA form, the CDR3 reads TGCAGTTCCGTAGCGGGAGGGCGAAATGAGCAGTTCTTC. Protein product: CSSVAGGRNEQFF. The rearrangement joins TRBV20-1 to TRBJ2-1, with TRBD2 matching 11 bases. Germline CDR1 is DFQATT and CDR2 is SNEGSKA (reference sequence). The CDR3 runs 13 residues. Losses at the gene ends were 8 bases for V and 7 bases for J; bases not matched to a gene: 7.

This clonotype appeared many times. J is TRBJ2-7 and V is TRBV30; a possible D gene is TRBD1 (5 bases). Trimming stripped 2 bases from V and 2 bases from J, with 16 bases between. Germline CDR1 and CDR2: GTSNPN and SVGIG (reference sequence). The CDR3 totals 15 residues. The CDR3: CAWSLFGAGAYEQYF. In DNA, the CDR3 is TGTGCCTGGAGTCTTTTTGGGGCAGGAGCCTACGAGCAGTACTTC.

The chain links TRBV12-3 or TRBV12-4 to TRBJ1-2, with TRBD1 matching 8 bases. The length of the CDR3 is 14 residues. V dropped 5 bases and J dropped 4; count of bases not matched to a gene: 6. The CDR3 is CASSARGRSYGYTF. DNA for the CDR3: TGTGCCAGCAGTGCCAGGGGGCGATCCTATGGCTACACCTTC.